The 16 T cell receptor beta chains given below trace back to one sample, sequenced in a study of cytomegalovirus exposure and HLA in healthy donors. Use of 60 Vbeta and 13 Jbeta primers characterized the PCR. Repertoires were generated with immunoSEQ multiplex PCR, while TCRdb's copy carries only in-frame clones and drops some. The repertoire holds approximately 100,000 clones, with 55% to 65% as singletons. What was sequenced was PBMCs. The receptors were gathered from a young man in good health and CMV-seropositive.

The CDR3 bases are TGTGCCAGCAGCTTTTGGGAGTCAACTAATGAAAAACTGTTTTTT. It encodes CASSFWESTNEKLFF. This rearrangement joins TRBV7-9 to TRBJ1-4; D is unclear. CDR3 length: 15 amino acids. CDR1 is SEHNR, CDR2 FQNEAQ, per germline (reference sequence). V lost 3 bases to trimming and J lost 0 bases, with 8 bases between them.

The chain couples TRBV7-9 to TRBJ2-6; 11 bases fit TRBD2. Germline-derived CDR1 and CDR2 are SEHNR and FQNEAQ (reference sequence). Trimming took 3 bases from V and 6 from J; bases not matched to a gene: 4. CDR3 length: 16 amino acids. As DNA, the CDR3 is TGTGCCAGCAGCTTCGCTAGCGGGGGGTCGGCCAACGTCCTGACTTTC. This gives the protein CASSFASGGSANVLTF. The full variable domain, its missing parts supplied by reference TRBV7-9 and TRBJ2-6, is DTGVSQNPRHKITKRGQNVTFRCDPISEHNRLYWYRQTLGQGPEFLTYFQNEAQLEKSRLLSDRFSAERPKGSFSTLEIQRTEQGDSAMYLCASSFASGGSANVLTFGAGSRLTVL.

The chain combines TRBV2 with TRBJ2-2; 8 nucleotides align to TRBD1. Losses at the gene ends were 7 bases for V and 8 bases for J; bases not matched to a gene: 21. The CDR3 runs to 18 residues. Germline V gives CDR1 SNHLY, CDR2 FYNNEI. Here the CDR3 DNA reads TGTGCCAGCAATACCTCTAGGGCCTTGACAGGGGCAGCGGGGGAGCTGTTTTTT. The encoded protein is CASNTSRALTGAAGELFF.

The chain recombines TRBV9 with TRBJ2-1; D perhaps matches TRBD1 (6 bases). V was shortened by 4 bases and J by 7 bases, with 15 bases between the two germline ends. The CDR3 is made up of 14 amino acids. Germline CDR1 and CDR2: SGDLS and YYNGEE. CDR3 residues: CASSSQGHNNEQFF. DNA for the CDR3: TGTGCCAGCAGCTCCCAGGGACATAATAATGAGCAGTTCTTC.

This clone was observed once. The chain carries TRBV2 and TRBJ1-2, with D possibly matching TRBD1 (5 bases). V dropped 3 bases and J dropped 4 bases, with 6 bases sitting between them. Per germline, CDR1 SNHLY and CDR2 FYNNEI. This CDR3 contains 12 residues. The CDR3 region is CASSEGLYGYTF. The CDR3 nucleotides read TGTGCCAGCAGTGAGGGACTCTATGGCTACACCTTC. The entire variable domain, with the rest obtained from reference TRBV2 and TRBJ1-2, is as follows: EPEVTQTPSHQVTQMGQEVILRCVPISNHLYFYWYRQILGQKVEFLVSFYNNEISEKSEIFDDQFSVERPDGSNFTLKIRSTKLEDSAMYFCASSEGLYGYTFGSGTRLTVV.

The chain combines TRBV7-6 with TRBJ1-1; D may be TRBD1 (5 bases). With 5 bases removed from V and 4 bases from J, the gap between germline ends came to 11 bases. Germline CDR1 SGHVS, CDR2 FNYEAQ. The CDR3 covers 13 residues. This CDR3 reads CASSRGTGTEAFF. The CDR3 DNA follows: TGTGCCAGCAGCCGGGGGACCGGCACTGAAGCTTTCTTT.

The rearrangement uses TRBV27 and TRBJ2-6; D uncertain. Trimming left V 5 bases short and J 4 bases short, with 12 bases between. CDR3 length: 15 amino acids. The V gene's germline CDR1 is MNHEY and CDR2 SMNVEV (reference sequence). In DNA, the CDR3 is TGTGCCAGCAGTATCGAGTCGGTCGGGGCCAACGTCCTGACTTTC. It encodes CASSIESVGANVLTF. The complete variable domain, with remaining parts taken from reference TRBV27 and TRBJ2-6, reads EAQVTQNPRYLITVTGKKLTVTCSQNMNHEYMSWYRQDPGLGLRQIYYSMNVEVTDKGDVPEGYKVSRKEKRNFPLILESPSPNQTSLYFCASSIESVGANVLTFGAGSRLTVL.

This sequence joins TRBV5-1 and TRBJ2-3, with TRBD1 as a possible D gene (6 bases). This CDR3 is 17 amino acids long. In germline, CDR1 is SGHRS, CDR2 YFSETQ. The V gene lost 4 bases and the J gene lost 1 base, with 19 bases spanning the gap. CDR3 region: CASSQAAGPGGTDTQYF. DNA for the CDR3: TGCGCCAGCAGCCAGGCTGCAGGGCCAGGGGGCACAGATACGCAGTATTTT. The full variable domain, rest sourced from reference TRBV5-1 and TRBJ2-3, is KAGVTQTPRYLIKTRGQQVTLSCSPISGHRSVSWYQQTPGQGLQFLFEYFSETQRNKGNFPGRFSGRQFSNSRSEMNVSTLELGDSALYLCASSQAAGPGGTDTQYFGPGTRLTVL.

The chain couples TRBV21-1 to TRBJ1-3; the table's D gene call, TRBD1, was not cross checked with the DNA. TRBV21-1 is marked as a pseudogene. CDR3 length: 17 residues. The DNA of the CDR3 is TGTGCCAGCAGCAAACTCCCCCCTAGGGGTTGTGGAAACACCATATATTTT. Protein product: CASSKLPPRGCGNTIYF.

The V call is TRBV5-5, the J call TRBJ1-2, with 8 bases aligning to TRBD1. CDR3 length: 15 residues. Germline loops: CDR1 SGHKS, CDR2 YYEKEE (reference sequence). J lost 8 bases, V lost 0 bases, and 9 bases had no gene match. CDR3 nucleotides: TGTGCCAGCAGCTTGGGCCATGGACAGGGCGGCGGCTACACCTTC. Protein sequence: CASSLGHGQGGGYTF.

The chain uses TRBV6-1 and TRBJ2-3; weak D call: TRBD1 (6 bases). This CDR3 is 13 amino acids long. Germline CDR1 reads MNHNS; CDR2 reads SASEGT. Trimming left V 4 bases short and J 4 bases short, with 9 bases between. The CDR3 DNA follows: TGTGCCAGCAGTGCTCAGGGGCCAGATACGCAGTATTTT. It yields the protein CASSAQGPDTQYF.

This clone turned up a few times. This sequence joins TRBV6-5 and TRBJ1-2; D is unresolved. The CDR3 contains 13 residues. V was pared by 6 bases and J by 4 bases, with 12 bases between. Germline CDR1 MNHEY, CDR2 SVGAGI. The CDR3 DNA is TGTGCCAGCAGCCCGGGAATCATCTATGGCTACACCTTC. Amino acids: CASSPGIIYGYTF.

This clone has just one count. The V call is TRBV6-1, the J call TRBJ2-1; D uncertain. Germline CDR1 is MNHNS and CDR2 is SASEGT. The CDR3 covers 14 residues. The V end lost 7 bases, the J end lost 2 bases, and 12 bases lay between the germline ends. For the CDR3, the DNA is TGTGCCAGCAATTACATCTTGACCTACAATGAGCAGTTCTTC. It yields the protein CASNYILTYNEQFF.

In its sample, this clone was seen once. The chain is built from TRBV13 and TRBJ2-5; D uncertain. V gave up 5 bases and J gave up 5 bases, with 15 bases separating them. This CDR3 has 14 amino acids. From germline, CDR1 is PRHDT and CDR2 FYEKMQ (reference sequence). The CDR3 is CASSPRRVWETQYF. In DNA, the CDR3 is TGTGCCAGCAGCCCAAGACGGGTGTGGGAGACCCAGTACTTC.

The rearrangement joins TRBV10-2 to TRBJ1-1; D is unclear. This CDR3 has 12 residues. Trimming removed 8 bases from V and 10 bases from J, with 17 bases in between. Germline values: CDR1 WSHSY, CDR2 SAAADI. The DNA of the CDR3 is TGCGCCAGCCCACGAGAAATATGGTTAGCTTTCTTT. This gives the protein CASPREIWLAFF.

The chain recombines TRBV6-8 with TRBJ2-2; TRBD2 agrees at 14 bases. CDR1 is MNHGY, CDR2 SAAAGT, per germline. This CDR3 region has 15 residues. Trimming took 8 bases from V and 5 from J; bases not matched to a gene: 4. Here the CDR3 DNA reads TGTGCCAGCGGCGGACTAGCGGGGGGTACCGGGGAGCTGTTTTTT. This codes for CASGGLAGGTGELFF.